Sequencing of this T cell receptor (beta chain) was carried out in a study of T-cell memory formation after mild COVID-19. For the study at large: Largely, the TCR clusters proved donor specific.

CDR3 size: 13 residues. CDR1 is SGHRS, CDR2 YFSETQ, per germline. The V and J ends lost 3 bases and 5 bases respectively, with 11 bases between them. MiXCR, run by TCRdb on the 5' RACE reads, gives a single entry per CDR3 protein. The sample includes 200,000 to 250,000 distinct CDR3 sequences, approximately 15% of them seen just once. Many counts were recorded for this clonotype. What was sequenced was PBMCs or a T cell subset sorted from them (not recorded which). This chain joins TRBV5-1 and TRBJ2-5; TRBD1 is a possible D gene (5 bases). The sequence derives from an adult woman who had mild COVID-19 (a few samples of this study predate the infection). Cell type and time point are not known. The CDR3 coding sequence is TGCGCCAGCAGCTCTTCAGGGTTGGAGACCCAGTACTTC. It encodes CASSSSGLETQYF.